This T cell receptor beta chain was documented in a study of blood T cell repertoires in COVID-19. Across the whole study: Donors in the United States, Italy and Spain gave samples during acute or convalescent COVID-19.

Participants were aged about 18 to 90 years, lived in roughly 23 US areas, and enrolled virtually. Clinical history as reported by participants underpinned cohort assignment. Sequencing used immunoSEQ multiplex PCR; TCRdb keeps in-frame clones, though not all of them. In the table there are around 230,000 clones, 75% to 90% of which are singletons. CDR1 and CDR2 (germline): SGDLS, YYNGEE. The V gene end was trimmed by 0 bases and the J gene end by 5 bases; junction bases not matched to a gene: 9. This CDR3 contains 19 residues. Sequencing was done on a sample of PBMCs or T cells enriched from blood (not recorded which). V gene TRBV9 combines with J gene TRBJ2-2, with TRBD2 matching over 14 bases. This TCR was recovered from a woman in her 40s with acute COVID-19. CDR3 DNA: TGTGCCAGCAGCGTAGTGATCGGGGGACTAGCGGGGGCGACCGGGGAGCTGTTTTTT. Its translation is CASSVVIGGLAGATGELFF.